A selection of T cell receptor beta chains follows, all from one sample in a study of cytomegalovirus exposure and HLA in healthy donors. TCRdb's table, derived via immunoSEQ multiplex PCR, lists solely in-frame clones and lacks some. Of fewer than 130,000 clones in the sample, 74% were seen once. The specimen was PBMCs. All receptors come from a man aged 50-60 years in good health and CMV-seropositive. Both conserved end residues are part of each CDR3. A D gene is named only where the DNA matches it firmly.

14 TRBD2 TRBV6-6 CATKSRGVSDTQYF
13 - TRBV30 CAWSVVGGYEQYF
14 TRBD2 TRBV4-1 CASSHMGGGNEQYF
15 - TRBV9 CASSVGGDGRLPQYF
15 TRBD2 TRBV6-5 CASSRGTSGGNTQYF
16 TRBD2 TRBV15 CATSGTGTRGKETQYF
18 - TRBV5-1 CASSSETRSPYMNTEAFF
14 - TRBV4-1 CASSQEGGGNTIYF
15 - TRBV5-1 CASSSYSSGANVLTF
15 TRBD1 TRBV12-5 CASGLRTGTNEKLFF
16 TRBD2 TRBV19 CASSKRWREGRETQYF
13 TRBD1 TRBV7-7 CASSLDRVGEQYF
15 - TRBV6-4 CASKPPVGSGETQYF
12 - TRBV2 CASSVDSNEQFF
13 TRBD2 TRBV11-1 CASSLLAGDTQYF
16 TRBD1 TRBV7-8 CASSLARGQGTNGYTF
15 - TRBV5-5 CASSLLGGAMDTQYF
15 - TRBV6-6 CASSYSTGGNAPLHF
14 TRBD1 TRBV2 CASSVQGTRETQYF
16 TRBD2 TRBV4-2 CASSQDPGTRSYEQYF
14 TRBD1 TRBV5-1 CASRRLGTGDEQYF
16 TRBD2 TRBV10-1 CASSESRPSGYNEQFF
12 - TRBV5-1 CASSLDVGEQYF
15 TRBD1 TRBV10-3 CAISITPGQVGGYTF
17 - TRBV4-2 CASSQDQGRGTEETQYF
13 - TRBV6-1 CASSDRGLKTQYF
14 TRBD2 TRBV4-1 CASSMGLATETQYF
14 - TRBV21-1 CASSKGGMDYGYTF
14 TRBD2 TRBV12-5 CASVRLAGADTQYF
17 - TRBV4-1 CASSQVISGANTGELFF
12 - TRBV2 CASKGEGYEQYF
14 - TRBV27 CASSPLLGRQPQHF
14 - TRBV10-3 CAIKPGSETGELFF
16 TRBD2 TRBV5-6 CASSLAGGSANNEQFF
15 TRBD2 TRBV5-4 CASSSAGGLTDTQYF
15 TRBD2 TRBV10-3 CAIRMGLSVQETQYF
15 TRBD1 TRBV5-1 CASSYGTGRAGELFF
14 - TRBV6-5 CASSYYQGGETQYF
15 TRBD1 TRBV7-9 CASSRDRGMAETQYF
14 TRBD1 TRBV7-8 CASSFAGGYEKLFF